This is a list of T cell receptor beta chains from one sample in a study of blood T cell repertoires in COVID-19. TCRdb keeps only in-frame clones here, not all; method: immunoSEQ multiplex PCR. The sample lists approximately 83,000 clones; 60% to 85% were seen once. Sequenced sample: peripheral blood. Receptor source: a woman at least 80 years old with acute or convalescent COVID-19. Each CDR3 is given with its conserved first and last residue. The D gene is left open where the match is weak. The size entry is marked missing in some rows and otherwise reads once, few, many or a size class.

size	V	J	D	DNA	CDR3
once	TRBV7-2	TRBJ2-1	TRBD2	TGTGCCAGCAGTTCGAGCGGGGGGACCGTCAATGAGCAGTTCTTC	CASSSSGGTVNEQFF
.	TRBV30	TRBJ1-2	.	TGTGCCTGGACCCTTCGCCGGACATATGGCTACACCTTC	CAWTLRRTYGYTF
.	TRBV7-2	TRBJ2-3	.	TGTGCCAGCAGCTTAAAGTTACTAAACACAGATACGCAGTATTTT	CASSLKLLNTDTQYF
few	TRBV2	TRBJ1-2	TRBD1	TGTGCCAGCAACCCCGGACAGGACCTCTATGGCTACACCTTC	CASNPGQDLYGYTF
once	TRBV7-9	TRBJ1-2	TRBD1	TGTGCCAGCAGCTCCGTCAAAAGGACAGGGGGCTACTATGGCTACACCTTC	CASSSVKRTGGYYGYTF
.	TRBV7-3	TRBJ2-3	.	TGTGCCAGCAGCCCTTCGTCGACTTTCACAGATACGCAGTATTTT	CASSPSSTFTDTQYF
.	TRBV7-9	TRBJ2-3	TRBD2	TGTGCCAGCAGTCCAAGCGGGACCCCCATGAATACGCAGTATTTT	CASSPSGTPMNTQYF
.	TRBV5-1	TRBJ1-4	TRBD1	TGCGCCAGCAGCCCAACACAGGGGCCGGATGAAAAACTGTTTTTT	CASSPTQGPDEKLFF
.	TRBV7-2	TRBJ1-4	TRBD1	TGTGCCAGCAGCCCGGACAGGGGGCGGTGGGAAAAACTGTTTTTT	CASSPDRGRWEKLFF
once	TRBV7-2	TRBJ2-3	.	TGTGCCAGCAGCTTAGTCGGAGGGGCAGATACGCAGTATTTT	CASSLVGGADTQYF
.	TRBV9	TRBJ1-1	.	TGTGCCAGCAGCGTAGAGCCGATGAACACTGAAGCTTTCTTT	CASSVEPMNTEAFF
.	TRBV10-3	TRBJ1-5	TRBD1	TGTGCCATCAGTGAGTCGGGACAGAATAGCAATCAGCCCCAGCATTTT	CAISESGQNSNQPQHF
.	TRBV5-4	TRBJ2-6	.	TGTGCCACAAAAACAGGATCCGAGCTCTCTGGGGCCAACGTCCTGACTTTC	CATKTGSELSGANVLTF
once	TRBV27	TRBJ2-3	TRBD2	TGTGCCAGCAGGGCTAGCGGGACATCGGATACGCAGTATTTT	CASRASGTSDTQYF
.	TRBV6-5	TRBJ2-2	TRBD1	TGTGCCAGCCGAGGGGGCTCGAACACCGGGGAGCTGTTTTTT	CASRGGSNTGELFF